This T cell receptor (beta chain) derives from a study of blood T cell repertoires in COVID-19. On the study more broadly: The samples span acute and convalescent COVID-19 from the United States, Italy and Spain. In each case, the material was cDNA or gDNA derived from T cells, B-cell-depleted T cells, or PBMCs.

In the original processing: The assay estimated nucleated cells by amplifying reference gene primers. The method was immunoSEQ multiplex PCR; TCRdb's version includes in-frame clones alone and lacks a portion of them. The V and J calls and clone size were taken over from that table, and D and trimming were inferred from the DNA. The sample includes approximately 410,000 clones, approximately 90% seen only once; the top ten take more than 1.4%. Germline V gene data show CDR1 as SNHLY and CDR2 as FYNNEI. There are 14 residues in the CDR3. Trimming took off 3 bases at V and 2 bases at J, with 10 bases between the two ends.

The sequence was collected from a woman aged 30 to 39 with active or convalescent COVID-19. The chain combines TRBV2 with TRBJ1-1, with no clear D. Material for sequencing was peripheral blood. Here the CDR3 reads CASSEVAANTEAFF. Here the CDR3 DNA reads TGTGCCAGCAGTGAGGTGGCCGCCAACACTGAAGCTTTCTTT.